What follows describes a single T cell receptor beta chain. Germline assignment: CDR1 SGHKS and CDR2 YYEKEE (reference sequence). The junction had 30 bases not matched to a gene; V was cut back by 4 bases and J by 14 bases. This CDR3 contains 19 residues. Time point defined: persistent/refractory GD, antithyroid drugs over 5 years with positive TRAb. Following extraction of RNA from PBMCs, that RNA was used to make the TCR library. The data are from a study of regulatory T cells in long-lasting Graves disease. The TCR beta library used iRepertoire HTBI primers with Arm-PCR amplification of CDR3. From the multiplex PCR reads, TCRdb called clonotypes with MiXCR, one entry per CDR3 protein. The table lists 310,000 or so distinct CDR3 sequences, 20% to 25% of them singletons.

The starting material was peripheral blood mononuclear cells (PBMCs), obtained when the disease was refractory, from a patient treated with antithyroid drugs. The chain combines TRBV5-5 with TRBJ2-1; 7 bases agree with TRBD2. This TCR derives from a female donor with Graves disease. CDR3 residues: CASSHDSQPGGGPWWVKFF. CDR3 DNA: TGTGCCAGCAGCCACGACAGTCAACCCGGGGGAGGGCCGTGGTGGGTGAAGTTCTTC.